This TCR beta chain is drawn from a study of blood T cell repertoires in COVID-19. In the study overall: Sites in the United States, Italy and Spain provided acute and convalescent COVID-19 samples. T cells, B-cell-depleted T cells, or PBMCs supplied cDNA or gDNA.

Methods used by the authors: Reference gene primer amplification gave estimated nucleated cell counts. Data came from immunoSEQ multiplex PCR; TCRdb stores just in-frame clones and leaves some out. V and J calls and clone size are those listed in that table; D and trimming were worked out from the DNA. The repertoire has roughly 120,000 clones, approximately 85% of them found once; the top ten carry about 3.6%. CDR1 is SGHRS and CDR2 is YFSETQ in the germline V gene. Trimming left V 0 bases short and J 4 bases short, with 9 bases between. This CDR3 region has 14 residues. The material sequenced was peripheral blood. The TCR originated in a man aged 40-55 years with acute or convalescent COVID-19. The chain employs TRBV5-1 and TRBJ2-3; unclear D gene. The CDR3 spells CASSLDQLPDTQYF. The CDR3 DNA is TGCGCCAGCAGCTTGGACCAGTTACCAGATACGCAGTATTTT.